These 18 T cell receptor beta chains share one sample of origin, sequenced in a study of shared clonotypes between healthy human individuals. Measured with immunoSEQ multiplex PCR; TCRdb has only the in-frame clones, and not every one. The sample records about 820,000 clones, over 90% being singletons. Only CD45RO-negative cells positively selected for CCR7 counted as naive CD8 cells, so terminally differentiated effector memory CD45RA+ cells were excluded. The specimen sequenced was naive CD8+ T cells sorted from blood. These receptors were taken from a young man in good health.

CDR3 nucleotide sequence: TGCGCCAGCATGGGACTGAACACCGGGGAGCTGTTTTTT. Protein product: CASMGLNTGELFF. This chain connects TRBV10-1 to TRBJ2-2; a weak D match, TRBD2 (6 bases). The germline V and J ends were trimmed by 7 bases and 1 base, with 7 bases remaining between them. The CDR3 runs to 13 residues. Germline V gene sequence: CDR1 WNHNN, CDR2 SYGVQD (reference sequence).

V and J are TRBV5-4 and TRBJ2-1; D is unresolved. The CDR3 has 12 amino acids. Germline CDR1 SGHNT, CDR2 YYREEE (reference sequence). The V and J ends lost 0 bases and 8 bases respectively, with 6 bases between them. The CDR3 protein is CASSLDKYEQFF. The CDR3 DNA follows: TGTGCCAGCAGCTTGGACAAGTATGAGCAGTTCTTC.

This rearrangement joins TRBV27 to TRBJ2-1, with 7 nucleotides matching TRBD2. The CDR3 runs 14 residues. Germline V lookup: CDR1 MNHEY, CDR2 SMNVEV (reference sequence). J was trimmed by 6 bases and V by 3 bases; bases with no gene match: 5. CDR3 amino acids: CASSLAAGVNEQFF. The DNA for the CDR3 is TGTGCCAGCAGTTTGGCTGCGGGAGTCAATGAGCAGTTCTTC.

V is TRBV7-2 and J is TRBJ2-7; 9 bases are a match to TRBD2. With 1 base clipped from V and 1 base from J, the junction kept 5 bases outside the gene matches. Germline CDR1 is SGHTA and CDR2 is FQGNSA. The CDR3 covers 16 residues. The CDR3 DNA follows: TGTGCCAGCAGCTTAGTTCATGCGGGAGGGTCCTACGAGCAGTACTTC. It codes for CASSLVHAGGSYEQYF.

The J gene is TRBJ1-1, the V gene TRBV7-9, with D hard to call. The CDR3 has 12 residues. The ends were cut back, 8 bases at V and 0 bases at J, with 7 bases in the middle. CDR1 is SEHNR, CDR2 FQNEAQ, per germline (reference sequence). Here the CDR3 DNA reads TGTGCCAGCGGACGGATGAACACTGAAGCTTTCTTT. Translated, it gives CASGRMNTEAFF.

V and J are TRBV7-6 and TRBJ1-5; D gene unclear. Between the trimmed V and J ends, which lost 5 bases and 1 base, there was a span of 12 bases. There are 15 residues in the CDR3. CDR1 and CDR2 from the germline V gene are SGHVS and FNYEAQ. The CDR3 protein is CASSPDGKSNQPQHF. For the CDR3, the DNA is TGTGCCAGCAGCCCAGACGGCAAGAGCAATCAGCCCCAGCATTTT.

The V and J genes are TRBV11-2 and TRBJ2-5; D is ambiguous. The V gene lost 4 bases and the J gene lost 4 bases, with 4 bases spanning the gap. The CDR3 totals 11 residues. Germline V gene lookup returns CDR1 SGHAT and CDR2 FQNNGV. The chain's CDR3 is CASSYRETQYF. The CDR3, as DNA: TGTGCCAGCAGCTACCGAGAGACCCAGTACTTC.

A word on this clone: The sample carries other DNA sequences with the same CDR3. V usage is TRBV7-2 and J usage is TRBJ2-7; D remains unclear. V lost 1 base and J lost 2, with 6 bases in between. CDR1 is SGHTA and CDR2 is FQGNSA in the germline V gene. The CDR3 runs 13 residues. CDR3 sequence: CASSLGRTYEQYF. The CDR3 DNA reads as TGTGCCAGCAGCTTAGGCCGCACCTACGAGCAGTACTTC.

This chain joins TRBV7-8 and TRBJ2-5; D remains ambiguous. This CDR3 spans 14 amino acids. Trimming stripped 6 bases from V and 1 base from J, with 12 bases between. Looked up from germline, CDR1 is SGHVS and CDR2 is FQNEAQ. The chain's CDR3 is CASSREVLQETQYF. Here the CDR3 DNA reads TGTGCCAGCAGTCGTGAGGTTCTCCAAGAGACCCAGTACTTC.

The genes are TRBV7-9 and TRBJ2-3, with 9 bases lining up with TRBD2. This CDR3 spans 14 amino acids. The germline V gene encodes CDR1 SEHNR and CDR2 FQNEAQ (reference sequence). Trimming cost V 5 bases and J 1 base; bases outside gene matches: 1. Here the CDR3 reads CASSRTSGTDTQYF. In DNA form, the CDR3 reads TGTGCCAGCAGCAGGACTAGCGGCACAGATACGCAGTATTTT.

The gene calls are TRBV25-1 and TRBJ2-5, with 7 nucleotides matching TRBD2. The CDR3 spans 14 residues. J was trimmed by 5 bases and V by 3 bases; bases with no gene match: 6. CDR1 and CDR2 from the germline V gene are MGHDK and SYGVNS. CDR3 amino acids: CASSDGGGPETQYF. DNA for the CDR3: TGTGCCAGCAGTGATGGGGGGGGACCGGAGACCCAGTACTTC.

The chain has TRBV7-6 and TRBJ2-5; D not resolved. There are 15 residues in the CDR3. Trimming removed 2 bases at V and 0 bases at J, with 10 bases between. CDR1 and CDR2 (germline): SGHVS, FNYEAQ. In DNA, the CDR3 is TGTGCCAGCAGCTTATCAATAGAGTACCAAGAGACCCAGTACTTC. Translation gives CASSLSIEYQETQYF.

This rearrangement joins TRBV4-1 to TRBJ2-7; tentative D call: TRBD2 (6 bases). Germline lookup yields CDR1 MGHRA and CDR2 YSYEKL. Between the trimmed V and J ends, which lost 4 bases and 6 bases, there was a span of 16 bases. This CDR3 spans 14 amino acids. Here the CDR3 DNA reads TGCGCCAGCAGCCGCGGGACTTTCGAGGGCGAGCAGTACTTC. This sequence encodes CASSRGTFEGEQYF.

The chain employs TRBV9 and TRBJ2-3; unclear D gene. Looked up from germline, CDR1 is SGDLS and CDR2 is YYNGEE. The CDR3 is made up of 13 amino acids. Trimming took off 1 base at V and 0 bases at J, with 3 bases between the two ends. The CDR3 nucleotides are TGTGCCAGCAGCGTATCAAGCACAGATACGCAGTATTTT. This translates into CASSVSSTDTQYF. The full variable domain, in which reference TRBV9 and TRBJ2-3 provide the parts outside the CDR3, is DSGVTQTPKHLITATGQRVTLRCSPRSGDLSVYWYQQSLDQGLQFLIQYYNGEERAKGNILERFSAQQFPDLHSELNLSSLELGDSALYFCASSVSSTDTQYFGPGTRLTVL.

The CDR3 coding sequence is TGCAGCGTAGTTACAGGGGGCGGGTACGAGCAGTACTTC. It translates to CSVVTGGGYEQYF. V usage is TRBV29-1 and J usage is TRBJ2-7; 9 positions match TRBD1. The CDR3 has 13 residues. The germline V gene encodes CDR1 SQVTM and CDR2 ANQGSEA. V lost 6 bases and J lost 4; bases outside the gene matches: 7.

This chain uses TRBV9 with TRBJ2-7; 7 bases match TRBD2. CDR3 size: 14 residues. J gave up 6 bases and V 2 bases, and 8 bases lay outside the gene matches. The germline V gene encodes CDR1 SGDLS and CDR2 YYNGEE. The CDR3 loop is CASSVGSGLFEQYF. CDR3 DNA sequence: TGTGCCAGCAGCGTGGGTAGCGGGCTTTTCGAGCAGTACTTC.

The CDR3 loop is CASSLAAREVPDTQYF. The CDR3 DNA is TGTGCCAGCAGCTTAGCAGCGCGGGAGGTCCCGGATACGCAGTATTTT. This chain connects TRBV7-8 to TRBJ2-3; 8 positions agree with TRBD2. The CDR3 runs 16 residues. Germline values: CDR1 SGHVS, CDR2 FQNEAQ. V trimming: 0 bases; J trimming: 6 bases; junction bases outside the gene matches: 8.

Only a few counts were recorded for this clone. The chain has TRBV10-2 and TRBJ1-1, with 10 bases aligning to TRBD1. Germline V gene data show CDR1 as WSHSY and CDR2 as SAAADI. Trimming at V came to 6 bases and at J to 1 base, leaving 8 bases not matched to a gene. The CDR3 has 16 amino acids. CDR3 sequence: CASRPRTGGRNTEAFF. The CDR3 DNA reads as TGCGCCAGCAGACCAAGGACAGGGGGTAGGAACACTGAAGCTTTCTTT.